Presented here are 22 T cell receptor beta chains from one specimen sequenced in a study of blood T cell repertoires in COVID-19. Sequencing was performed with immunoSEQ multiplex PCR; in TCRdb, only in-frame clones are kept and a portion is missing. The table includes roughly 280,000 clones, approximately 83% detected once. The sequenced material came from peripheral blood. The source is a woman aged 70-85 years with acute or convalescent COVID-19.

The chain couples TRBV5-1 to TRBJ2-1; 8 nucleotides align to TRBD2. Germline CDR1 is SGHRS and CDR2 is YFSETQ. J lost 0 bases, V lost 2 bases, and 10 bases had no gene match. The CDR3 spans 18 residues. DNA for the CDR3: TGCGCCAGCAGCTTCGGGGCGGGGGGAACGAGCTCCTACAATGAGCAGTTCTTC. It translates to CASSFGAGGTSSYNEQFF.

CDR3 in amino acids: CASSLAGTARTEAFF. The CDR3 DNA is TGTGCCAGCAGCTTGGCCGGGACAGCTCGAACTGAAGCTTTCTTT. The genes are TRBV5-4 and TRBJ1-1; 7 bases line up with TRBD1. Germline CDR1 SGHNT, CDR2 YYREEE (reference sequence). V lost 0 bases and J lost 5; bases outside the gene matches: 7. The CDR3 is 15 amino acids.

The chain has TRBV12-5 and TRBJ1-6; D is ambiguous. This CDR3 region has 14 residues. Between the trimmed V and J ends, which lost 3 bases and 1 base, there was a span of 4 bases. Per the germline V gene, CDR1 is LGHNT and CDR2 is FRNRAP. The CDR3 DNA sequence: TGTGCTAGTGGTTTCGGGTCCTATAATTCACCCCTCCACTTT. This sequence encodes CASGFGSYNSPLHF.

The V and J genes are TRBV7-9 and TRBJ1-4, with 7 bases aligning to TRBD1. J lost 7 bases, V lost 1 base, and 6 bases had no gene match. The CDR3 sequence is 15 residues long. The germline V gene has CDR1 SEHNR and CDR2 FQNEAQ (reference sequence). The CDR3 protein is CASSLEGARGEKLFF. CDR3 nucleotides: TGTGCCAGCAGCTTAGAGGGGGCGCGTGGTGAAAAACTGTTTTTT.

The J gene is TRBJ1-1, the V gene TRBV6-5; 8 bases fit TRBD1. Germline CDR1 reads MNHEY; CDR2 reads SVGAGI. This CDR3 spans 12 amino acids. With V trimmed by 7 bases and J by 7 bases, 5 bases remained unmatched. This chain's CDR3 is CASTGQGFEAFF. The CDR3 region has the DNA TGTGCCAGCACCGGACAGGGATTTGAAGCTTTCTTT.

The CDR3 DNA reads TGTGCCAGCAGCCGAACCGGGACTAGCGGCGAGCAGTACTTC. It encodes CASSRTGTSGEQYF. The chain uses TRBV7-9 and TRBJ2-7, with TRBD2 matching 11 bases. The V segment lost 5 bases and the J segment 6 bases; nucleotides outside the gene matches: 6. The CDR3 has 14 amino acids. In germline, CDR1 is SEHNR, CDR2 FQNEAQ (reference sequence).

This chain connects TRBV24-1 to TRBJ2-7; 8 bases map to TRBD1. CDR1 and CDR2 from the germline V gene are KGHDR and SFDVKD. Trimming took 4 bases from V and 3 from J; bases not matched to a gene: 4. The CDR3 covers 14 residues. This chain's CDR3 is CATSDRTGNYEQYF. CDR3 nucleotides: TGTGCCACCAGTGACCGGACAGGGAACTACGAGCAGTACTTC.

The count of this clone is one. The rearrangement uses TRBV6-5 and TRBJ1-2; the D gene is possibly TRBD1 (5 bases). V lost 6 bases to trimming and J lost 4 bases, with 9 bases between them. Germline loops: CDR1 MNHEY, CDR2 SVGAGI. The CDR3 extends over 12 amino acids. CDR3 loop: CASRWGGYGYTF. In nucleotides, the CDR3 is TGTGCCAGCAGGTGGGGGGGCTATGGCTACACCTTC.

V is TRBV19 and J is TRBJ2-3; the match to TRBD2 covers 8 bases. The CDR3 covers 15 residues. Germline trimming cut 6 bases from V and 6 bases from J; bases unmatched to any gene: 11. In germline, CDR1 is LNHDA, CDR2 SQIVND (reference sequence). This CDR3 reads CASRIPGGGTDTQYF. Here the CDR3 DNA reads TGTGCCAGTAGGATCCCTGGCGGGGGGACGGATACGCAGTATTTT. Looking up the rest from reference TRBV19 and TRBJ2-3 gives the full variable domain: DGGITQSPKYLFRKEGQNVTLSCEQNLNHDAMYWYRQDPGQGLRLIYYSQIVNDFQKGDIAEGYSVSREKKESFPLTVTSAQKNPTAFYLCASRIPGGGTDTQYFGPGTRLTVL.

Note on this clone: This sample also contains other DNA sequences that code for the same CDR3. V is TRBV18 and J is TRBJ1-1, with 7 bases matching TRBD1. V lost 4 bases, J lost 3 bases, and 2 bases stayed unmatched. This CDR3 comprises 13 residues. Germline-derived CDR1 and CDR2 are KGHSH and LQKENI. The CDR3 sequence: CASSRDRDTEAFF. The CDR3 DNA reads as TGTGCCAGCTCACGGGACAGAGACACTGAAGCTTTCTTT.

As for this clone: Other DNA variants within this sample encode the same CDR3. The V call is TRBV7-9, the J call TRBJ2-2; D is undetermined. The V and J ends lost 0 bases and 1 base respectively, with 6 bases between them. The CDR3 is 15 amino acids. The V gene's germline CDR1 is SEHNR and CDR2 FQNEAQ (reference sequence). Here the CDR3 reads CASSLASGNTGELFF. CDR3 nucleotides: TGTGCCAGCAGCTTAGCATCGGGGAACACCGGGGAGCTGTTTTTT.

The CDR3 bases are TGTGCCACGCGGTTTTCATACGAGCAGTACTTC. Amino acid sequence: CATRFSYEQYF. This chain joins TRBV6-6 and TRBJ2-7; D uncertain. Trimming shortened V by 10 bases and J by 4 bases, and 11 bases separated the two germline ends. The CDR3 consists of 11 residues. CDR1 and CDR2 from the germline V gene are MNHNY and SVGAGI (reference sequence).

This clone occurred once. The J gene is TRBJ2-1, the V gene TRBV6-6; D is possibly TRBD1 (6 bases). CDR1 and CDR2 from the germline V gene are MNHNY and SVGAGI (reference sequence). The CDR3 runs 13 residues. The V end was cut by 3 bases, the J end by 14 bases, with 17 bases between. The CDR3 reads CASSYPRTGNKFF. CDR3 sequence (DNA): TGTGCCAGCAGTTATCCGCGAACAGGGAATAAGTTCTTC.

This clone was counted once. The rearrangement joins TRBV7-6 to TRBJ2-5, with D possibly being TRBD1 (8 bases). This CDR3 comprises 16 residues. With 4 bases removed from V and 4 bases from J, the gap between germline ends came to 19 bases. The germline V gene encodes CDR1 SGHVS and CDR2 FNYEAQ. As DNA, the CDR3 is TGTGCCAGCAGCTCCACAGGGGGGGGATCCAGAGAGACCCAGTACTTC. This sequence encodes CASSSTGGGSRETQYF. Supplemented by reference TRBV7-6 and TRBJ2-5, the full variable domain reads GAGVSQSPRYKVTKRGQDVALRCDPISGHVSLYWYRQALGQGPEFLTYFNYEAQQDKSGLPNDRFSAERPEGSISTLTIQRTEQRDSAMYRCASSSTGGGSRETQYFGPGTRLLVL.

The chain links TRBV7-8 to TRBJ2-7; 8 bases line up with TRBD2. This CDR3 is 15 amino acids long. After removal of 0 bases from V and 6 bases from J, the junction contained 7 bases not matched to a gene. CDR1 is SGHVS, CDR2 FQNEAQ, per germline. CDR3 region: CASSLASTGGGEQYF. DNA for the CDR3: TGTGCCAGCAGCTTAGCTTCGACGGGAGGGGGCGAGCAGTACTTC.

This chain links TRBV5-1 with TRBJ1-4; D is undetermined. CDR3 size: 16 residues. V was pared by 0 bases and J by 0 bases, with 9 bases between. Per germline, CDR1 SGHRS and CDR2 YFSETQ. Here the CDR3 reads CASSLALITTNEKLFF. As DNA, the CDR3 is TGCGCCAGCAGCTTGGCTCTAATCACAACTAATGAAAAACTGTTTTTT. Variable domain in full (rest from reference TRBV5-1 and TRBJ1-4): KAGVTQTPRYLIKTRGQQVTLSCSPISGHRSVSWYQQTPGQGLQFLFEYFSETQRNKGNFPGRFSGRQFSNSRSEMNVSTLELGDSALYLCASSLALITTNEKLFFGSGTQLSVL.

This rearrangement joins TRBV29-1 to TRBJ1-2, with TRBD1 matching over 9 bases. V lost 6 bases to trimming and J lost 8 bases; unmatched junction nucleotides: 16. The CDR3 runs 15 residues. CDR1 is SQVTM and CDR2 is ANQGSEA in the germline V gene. The CDR3 DNA sequence: TGCAGCGTGGGGATGGACAGGGGAGGGGTGAGAGGCTACACCTTC. This translates into CSVGMDRGGVRGYTF.

The chain recombines TRBV14 with TRBJ2-2, with no clear D. This CDR3 spans 13 amino acids. Trimming took 1 base from V and 7 from J, leaving 7 bases between them. CDR1 and CDR2 (germline): SGHDN, FVKESK. This CDR3 reads CASSQARVGELFF. The CDR3 DNA sequence: TGTGCCAGCAGCCAAGCCCGGGTCGGGGAGCTGTTTTTT.

A few counts support this clone. The chain combines TRBV11-2 with TRBJ1-2; no definite D call. The CDR3 sequence is 12 residues long. Germline CDR1 reads SGHAT; CDR2 reads FQNNGV. V gave up 5 bases and J gave up 4 bases, with 8 bases separating them. The CDR3 DNA is TGTGCCAGCAGCCCTAGTAGCTATGGCTACACCTTC. Its translation: CASSPSSYGYTF.

The rearrangement uses TRBV19 and TRBJ1-5, with D perhaps matching TRBD1 (6 bases). The germline CDR1 and CDR2 sequences are LNHDA and SQIVND (reference sequence). Trimming removed 1 base at V and 3 bases at J, with 13 bases between. This CDR3 has 16 amino acids. Written as DNA, the CDR3 is TGTGCCAGTAGTATAGTCACACAGGGATTCAATCAGCCCCAGCATTTT. This gives the protein CASSIVTQGFNQPQHF. The variable domain in full, completed from reference TRBV19 and TRBJ1-5, reads DGGITQSPKYLFRKEGQNVTLSCEQNLNHDAMYWYRQDPGQGLRLIYYSQIVNDFQKGDIAEGYSVSREKKESFPLTVTSAQKNPTAFYLCASSIVTQGFNQPQHFGDGTRLSIL.

The J gene is TRBJ2-5, the V gene TRBV2; 10 positions agree with TRBD2. Trimming cost V 6 bases and J 2 bases; bases outside gene matches: 3. Germline CDR1 SNHLY, CDR2 FYNNEI. The CDR3 extends over 14 amino acids. The CDR3 is CASRVLAGQETQYF. In DNA form, the CDR3 reads TGTGCCAGCAGGGTACTAGCGGGGCAAGAGACCCAGTACTTC.

This clone was detected only a few times. The V gene is TRBV29-1, the J gene TRBJ2-1; 8 positions match TRBD1. This CDR3 has 13 residues. The germline CDR1 and CDR2 sequences are SQVTM and ANQGSEA. J gave up 4 bases and V 4 bases, and 3 bases lay outside the gene matches. Here the CDR3 DNA reads TGCAGCGTTGGGGACAGGCTGTACAATGAGCAGTTCTTC. It yields the protein CSVGDRLYNEQFF.